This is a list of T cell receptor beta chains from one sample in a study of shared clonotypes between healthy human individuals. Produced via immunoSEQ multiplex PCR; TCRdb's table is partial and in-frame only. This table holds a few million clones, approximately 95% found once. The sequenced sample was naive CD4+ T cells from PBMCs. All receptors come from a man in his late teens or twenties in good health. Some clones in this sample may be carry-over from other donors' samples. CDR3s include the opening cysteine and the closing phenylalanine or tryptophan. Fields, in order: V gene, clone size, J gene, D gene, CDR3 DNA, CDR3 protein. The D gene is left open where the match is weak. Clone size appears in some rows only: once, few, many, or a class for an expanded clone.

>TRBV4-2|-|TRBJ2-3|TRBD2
TGTGCCAGCAGCCTCCTAAGCGGGACGGGAGGCACAGATACGCAGTATTTT
CASSLLSGTGGTDTQYF
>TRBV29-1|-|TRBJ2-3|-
TGCAGCGTTGACGGAGCGGGCACAGATACGCAGTATTTT
CSVDGAGTDTQYF
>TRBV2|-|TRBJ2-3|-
TGTGCCAGTGGGAGCACAGATACGCAGTATTTT
CASGSTDTQYF
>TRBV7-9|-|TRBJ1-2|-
TGTGCCAGCAGCCCCTCGGACGGGGGAGCGGGAGGCTACACCTTC
CASSPSDGGAGGYTF
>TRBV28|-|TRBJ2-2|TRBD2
TGTGCCAGCAGTAACCCGGGACTAGCGGTAACCGGGGAGTTTTTTTTT
CASSNPGLAVTGEFFF
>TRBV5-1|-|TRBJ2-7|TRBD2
TGCGCCAGCAGCAGAAGCGGGGGGCCAGACGAGCAGTACTTC
CASSRSGGPDEQYF
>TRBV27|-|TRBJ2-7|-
TGTGCCAGCAGTCCCCCAAGGGGTAGAGGCGTTTACGAGCAGTACTTC
CASSPPRGRGVYEQYF
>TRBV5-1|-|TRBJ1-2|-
TGCGCCAGCAGCTTGGATTTCGCATTTCGGGGCGGTGGCTACACCTTC
CASSLDFAFRGGGYTF
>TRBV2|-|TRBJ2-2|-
TGTGCCAGCAGCCCCGGGGAAACCGTAGCCGGGGAGCTGTTTTTT
CASSPGETVAGELFF
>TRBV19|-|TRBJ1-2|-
TGTGCCAGTAGTATTCGAAGCGGGGGCGCGAGCTATGGCTACACCTTC
CASSIRSGGASYGYTF
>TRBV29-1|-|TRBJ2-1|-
TGCAGCGTTGAAGGGAGGGGTTTGGGTGAGCAGTTCTTC
CSVEGRGLGEQFF
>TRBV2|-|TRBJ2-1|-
TGTGCCAGCAGTGACGAAGCAACGGACGACAATGAGCAGTTCTTC
CASSDEATDDNEQFF
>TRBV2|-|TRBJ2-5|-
TGTGCCAGCAGTGCGCCGACTAGTTCGGAGACCCAGTACTTC
CASSAPTSSETQYF
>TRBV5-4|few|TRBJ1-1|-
TGTGCCAGCAGCTTCCAGCTGAACACTGAAGCTTTCTTT
CASSFQLNTEAFF
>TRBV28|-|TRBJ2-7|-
TGTGCCAGCAGTAGCCCCAGGGGAACGACCCCCGAGCAGTACTTC
CASSSPRGTTPEQYF
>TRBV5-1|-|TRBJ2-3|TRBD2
TGCGCCAGCAGCTTGGGGCTAGCGGGGACAGATACGCAGTATTTT
CASSLGLAGTDTQYF